This T cell receptor (beta chain) was sequenced for a study of blood T cell repertoires in COVID-19. Across the study: The United States, Italy and Spain were the sources of the acute and convalescent COVID-19 samples. The analysed material was cDNA or gDNA that came from T cells, B-cell-depleted T cells, or PBMCs.

CDR1 and CDR2 from the germline V gene are MDHEN and SYDVKM. The germline V and J ends were trimmed by 3 bases and 4 bases, with 13 bases remaining between them. This CDR3 has 14 residues. Original methodology: For nucleated cells, counts were estimated from reference gene primer amplification. Sequencing used immunoSEQ multiplex PCR; TCRdb keeps in-frame clones, though not all of them. V and J calls and clone size follow that table, whereas D and trimming were derived from the DNA. The repertoire holds about 310,000 clones, with about 87% as singletons. The chain carries TRBV28 and TRBJ2-7, with D possibly being TRBD2 (6 bases). This clonotype was obtained from a man between 65 and 85 years old with acute or convalescent COVID-19. What was sequenced was peripheral blood. DNA for the CDR3: TGTGCCAGCAGTTTGGGGGGAAACTTTTACGAGCAGTACTTC. It specifies CASSLGGNFYEQYF.